The 17 T cell receptor beta chains presented below share a single source sample, sequenced in a study of blood T cells in healthy people across ages. A sample-barcoded 5' primer and a J-beta primer mix were used in a second PCR of roughly 7 to 12 cycles. TCRdb fed the 5' RACE reads into MiXCR, producing one record per CDR3 protein. The sample contains 1.5 million to 2 million distinct CDR3 sequences, roughly 49% of which appear only once. The sequencing sample was made of blood. The receptors were sampled from a woman aged 40 to 55 in good health.

The rearrangement joins TRBV6-2 or TRBV6-3 to TRBJ2-5; D is undetermined. The end of the DNA is better explained by TRBJ2-7, so the J call may be wrong. The CDR3 extends over 13 amino acids. CDR1 and CDR2 (germline): MNHEY, SVGEGT. CDR3 in amino acids: CASTSSGSYEQYF. CDR3 in DNA: TGTGCCAGCACCTCGTCCGGCAGCTACGAGCAGTACTTC.

The CDR3: CASSYSERAKNIQYF. Here the CDR3 DNA reads TGTGCCAGCAGTTACAGCGAGAGGGCCAAAAACATTCAGTACTTC. The V and J genes are TRBV6-6 and TRBJ2-4; D is ambiguous. With 2 bases removed from V and 1 base from J, the gap between germline ends came to 9 bases. CDR1 is MNHNY, CDR2 SVGAGI, per germline (reference sequence). This CDR3 spans 15 amino acids.

J is TRBJ2-3 and V is TRBV7-9, with D unclear. Germline V lookup: CDR1 SEHNR, CDR2 FQNEAQ (reference sequence). The CDR3 sequence is 14 residues long. V was pared by 5 bases and J by 6 bases, with 15 bases between. The CDR3 here is CASSLIWVGDTQYF. CDR3 DNA sequence: TGTGCCAGCAGCCTCATCTGGGTGGGGGATACGCAGTATTTT.

The CDR3 here is CASSEWGAESYGYTF. The CDR3 DNA reads as TGTGCCAGCAGTGAATGGGGAGCAGAATCCTATGGCTACACCTTC. This chain connects TRBV6-1 to TRBJ1-2; D remains unclear. The V and J ends lost 2 bases and 4 bases respectively, with 14 bases between them. The CDR3 length is 15 residues. Per the germline V gene, CDR1 is MNHNS and CDR2 is SASEGT.

V usage is TRBV5-1 and J usage is TRBJ2-3, with a weak D call TRBD1 (6 bases). V was pared by 4 bases and J by 8 bases, with 20 bases between. Germline V gene data show CDR1 as SGHRS and CDR2 as YFSETQ. This CDR3 is built from 15 residues. The CDR3 here is CASSQLLGGIVTQYF. The CDR3 coding sequence is TGCGCCAGCAGCCAGCTACTAGGGGGAATTGTTACGCAGTATTTT.

DNA of the CDR3: TGTGCCAGCAGTAAAATGATAACAGGGCCCTACGAGCAGTACTTC. This translates into CASSKMITGPYEQYF. The genes are TRBV21-1 and TRBJ2-5; whether TRBD2, the table's D call, matches the DNA was not checked. The DNA end is more similar to TRBJ2-7, so the J call may be wrong. TRBV21-1 is flagged as a pseudogene. There are 15 residues in the CDR3.

The chain uses TRBV29-1 and TRBJ2-5, with D perhaps matching TRBD1 (5 bases). Per the germline V gene, CDR1 is SQVTM and CDR2 is ANQGSEA. Trimming removed 7 bases from V and 11 bases from J, with 26 bases in between. This CDR3 has 14 residues. The CDR3 region is CSADKRTGYDEQYF. The DNA for the CDR3 is TGCAGCGCGGACAAAAGGACCGGGTACGATGAGCAGTACTTC.

This clonotype has only a few counts. The chain has TRBV29-1 and TRBJ1-2, with 11 bases that match TRBD1. CDR1 is SQVTM, CDR2 ANQGSEA, per germline. V was pared by 6 bases and J by 8 bases, with 5 bases of the junction left unmatched. The CDR3 runs to 12 residues. The CDR3 here is CSVAGQGDGYTF. In nucleotides, the CDR3 is TGCAGCGTAGCGGGACAGGGGGACGGCTACACCTTC. The variable domain in full, completed from reference TRBV29-1 and TRBJ1-2, reads SAVISQKPSRDICQRGTSLTIQCQVDSQVTMMFWYRQQPGQSLTLIATANQGSEATYESGFVIDKFPISRPNLTFSTLTVSNMSPEDSSIYLCSVAGQGDGYTFGSGTRLTVV.

The V call is TRBV27, the J call TRBJ2-7; 9 bases align to TRBD2. Germline values: CDR1 MNHEY, CDR2 SMNVEV (reference sequence). Trimming took 9 bases from V and 0 from J; bases not matched to a gene: 9. This CDR3 has 15 residues. For the CDR3, the DNA is TGTGCCAGTCGGGTAGCGGGGGCCATCTCCTACGAGCAGTACTTC. Translating it yields CASRVAGAISYEQYF.

The chain has TRBV20-1 and TRBJ2-1; D is uncertain. The CDR3 runs to 15 residues. The V end lost 6 bases, the J end lost 6 bases, and 21 bases lay between the germline ends. The germline V gene encodes CDR1 DFQATT and CDR2 SNEGSKA (reference sequence). CDR3 DNA: TGCAGTGCCATCGAAACCAAAACTACCTTCAATGAGCAGTTCTTC. This gives the protein CSAIETKTTFNEQFF.

This clonotype showed up just a few times. The chain employs TRBV7-2 and TRBJ2-5, with D perhaps TRBD2 (6 bases). V was clipped by 6 bases and J by 4 bases, with 18 bases between them. The CDR3 is 15 amino acids. Germline CDR1 reads SGHTA; CDR2 reads FQGNSA. The CDR3 sequence is CASRFTGLQGETQYF. Here the CDR3 DNA reads TGTGCCAGCAGGTTTACGGGACTCCAGGGAGAGACCCAGTACTTC.

The chain recombines TRBV6-5 with TRBJ1-2; a weak D match, TRBD1 (6 bases). Per germline, CDR1 MNHEY and CDR2 SVGAGI. The CDR3 contains 15 residues. With 4 bases removed from V and 8 bases from J, the gap between germline ends came to 20 bases. CDR3 sequence: CASSSDRREAGGYTF. CDR3 coding DNA: TGTGCCAGCAGTTCCGACAGGAGAGAAGCGGGAGGCTACACCTTC.

This clonotype appeared a few times. The rearrangement links TRBV5-1 to TRBJ2-7; D remains unclear. The CDR3 spans 15 residues. Germline assignment: CDR1 SGHRS and CDR2 YFSETQ. V was shortened by 0 bases and J by 0 bases, with 10 bases between the two germline ends. The CDR3 sequence is CASSLVDSRSYEQYF. The CDR3 DNA reads as TGCGCCAGCAGCTTGGTTGACTCTCGCTCCTACGAGCAGTACTTC. The variable domain in full, with the rest retrieved from reference TRBV5-1 and TRBJ2-7, is KAGVTQTPRYLIKTRGQQVTLSCSPISGHRSVSWYQQTPGQGLQFLFEYFSETQRNKGNFPGRFSGRQFSNSRSEMNVSTLELGDSALYLCASSLVDSRSYEQYFGPGTRLTVT.

V and J are TRBV20-1 and TRBJ2-5, with 9 nucleotides matching TRBD2. The CDR3 length is 17 residues. V shed 1 base and J 1 base; nucleotides not matched to a gene: 10. In germline, CDR1 is DFQATT, CDR2 SNEGSKA (reference sequence). The CDR3, as DNA: TGCAGTGCTAGAGGGACCGGGACTAGCAGCCCCCAAGAGACCCAGTACTTC. Amino acid sequence: CSARGTGTSSPQETQYF.

The rearrangement links TRBV12-3 or TRBV12-4 to TRBJ1-4, with D possibly TRBD1 on 6 matching bases. CDR3 length equals 14 residues. The germline V and J ends were trimmed by 3 bases and 8 bases, with 13 bases remaining between them. CDR3 residues: CASSFQGFREKLFF. CDR3 bases: TGTGCCAGCAGTTTTCAGGGGTTCAGGGAAAAACTGTTTTTT.

The V call is TRBV7-9, the J call TRBJ2-1; TRBD2 is a possible D gene (6 bases). The CDR3 is 15 residues long. V lost 5 bases to trimming and J lost 9 bases, with 20 bases between them. Germline V CDR1 and CDR2: SEHNR, FQNEAQ (reference sequence). CDR3 nucleotides: TGTGCCAGCAGCCGAGCAGTGGGGGGTCGTGGTGAGCAGTTCTTC. As protein: CASSRAVGGRGEQFF. Complete variable domain (other parts from reference TRBV7-9 and TRBJ2-1): DTGVSQNPRHKITKRGQNVTFRCDPISEHNRLYWYRQTLGQGPEFLTYFQNEAQLEKSRLLSDRFSAERPKGSFSTLEIQRTEQGDSAMYLCASSRAVGGRGEQFFGPGTRLTVL.

The chain recombines TRBV6-6 with TRBJ2-3, with D maybe TRBD1 (7 bases). Germline V gene sequence: CDR1 MNHNY, CDR2 SVGAGI (reference sequence). The CDR3 is 17 amino acids. The V end was cut by 2 bases, the J end by 0 bases, with 15 bases between. The CDR3 loop reads CASSYISGGTSTDTQYF. The DNA of the CDR3 is TGTGCCAGCAGTTACATATCAGGGGGGACTAGCACAGATACGCAGTATTTT.